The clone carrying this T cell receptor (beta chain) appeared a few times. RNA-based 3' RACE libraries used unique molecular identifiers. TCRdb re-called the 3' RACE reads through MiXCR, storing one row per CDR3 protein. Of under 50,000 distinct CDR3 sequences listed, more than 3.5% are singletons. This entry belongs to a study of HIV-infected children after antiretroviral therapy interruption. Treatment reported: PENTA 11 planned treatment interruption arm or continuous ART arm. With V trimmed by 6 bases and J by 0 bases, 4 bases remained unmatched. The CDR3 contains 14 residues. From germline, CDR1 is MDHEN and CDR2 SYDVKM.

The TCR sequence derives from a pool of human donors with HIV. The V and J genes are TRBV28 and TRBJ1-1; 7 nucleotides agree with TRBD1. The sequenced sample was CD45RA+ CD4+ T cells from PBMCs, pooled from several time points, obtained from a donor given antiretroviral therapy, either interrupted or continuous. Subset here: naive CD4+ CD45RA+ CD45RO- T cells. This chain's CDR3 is CASSGTGVNTEAFF. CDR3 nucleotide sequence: TGTGCCAGCAGCGGAACAGGGGTGAACACTGAAGCTTTCTTT. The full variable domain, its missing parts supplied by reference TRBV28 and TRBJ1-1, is DVKVTQSSRYLVKRTGEKVFLECVQDMDHENMFWYRQDPGLGLRLIYFSYDVKMKEKGDIPEGYSVSREKKERFSLILESASTNQTSMYLCASSGTGVNTEAFFGQGTRLTVV.